The rows below give T cell receptor beta chains drawn from one sample of a study of control samples from healthy donors and cancer patients. Assay: immunoSEQ multiplex PCR; the TCRdb copy retains only in-frame clones and omits some. The profile covers roughly 80,000 clones, with about 88% appearing a single time and approximately 5.1% taken by the ten largest. Sequencing used blood. Receptor source: a woman in her 50s in good health. Both conserved end residues are part of each CDR3. D genes are given only for firm matches. Part of the rows lack a size; the others show once, few, many or a class for expanded clones.

V,D,size,J,DNA,CDR3
TRBV19,.,once,TRBJ1-1,TGTGCCAGTAAAGGCCTTGCGGGGGACACTGAAGCTTTCTTT,CASKGLAGDTEAFF
TRBV2,TRBD1,.,TRBJ1-1,TGTGCCAGCAATTTAAGGGGGCAAACTGAAGCTTTCTTT,CASNLRGQTEAFF
TRBV11-2,.,.,TRBJ1-2,TGTGCCAGCAGCGTAATGTCCGGGACATATAAGGTCTTC,CASSVMSGTYKVF
TRBV2,.,.,TRBJ2-7,TGTGCCAGCAGACCAGACCTCTACGAGCAGTACTTC,CASRPDLYEQYF
TRBV10-3,.,.,TRBJ1-2,TGTGCCACTTTGGCAGGGGATTCGTATGGCTACACCTTC,CATLAGDSYGYTF
TRBV7-9,TRBD1,few,TRBJ2-1,TGTGCCAGCAGACCACCGGACAGGGTCAATGAGCAGTTCTTC,CASRPPDRVNEQFF
TRBV5-4,.,.,TRBJ1-2,TGTGCCAGCAGTTCGAGCCAGGGACCTAACTATGGCTACACCTTC,CASSSSQGPNYGYTF
TRBV2,.,.,TRBJ1-2,TGTGCCAGCGAAAACGTGAGGGACACCTCAGGAGGCTACACCTTC,CASENVRDTSGGYTF
TRBV21-1,.,.,TRBJ2-7,TGTGCCAGCAGCAAAGTGGGAAAGTTGAGGCAGTACTTC,CASSKVGKLRQYF
TRBV19,.,.,TRBJ2-6,TGTGCCAGTAGAGGGGGTGGGGCCAACGTCCTGACTTTC,CASRGGGANVLTF
TRBV11-2,.,.,TRBJ1-6,TGTGCCAGCAGCTACGAAGGGACTTCACCCCTCCACTTT,CASSYEGTSPLHF
TRBV6-5,.,.,TRBJ2-3,TGTGCCAGCAAGTCCCACACAGATACGCAGTATTTT,CASKSHTDTQYF
TRBV18,.,.,TRBJ2-2,TGTGCCAGCGCAGACACAAACACCGGGGAGCTGTTTTTT,CASADTNTGELFF
TRBV5-1,TRBD1,.,TRBJ2-7,TGCGCCAGCAGCCGGACTTGGGACAGCTCCTACGAGCAGTACTTC,CASSRTWDSSYEQYF
TRBV10-3,.,.,TRBJ1-2,TGTGCCATCAGTGTTCAGGGCACCTGGGAGGATGGCTACACCTTC,CAISVQGTWEDGYTF
TRBV7-9,.,.,TRBJ2-7,TGTGCCAGCAGCTTCAGGGTCGGACACGAGCAGTACTTC,CASSFRVGHEQYF
TRBV18,.,.,TRBJ1-1,TGTGCCAGCTCACAGCTAGAGGACACTGAAGCTTTCTTT,CASSQLEDTEAFF
TRBV2,.,.,TRBJ1-5,TGTGCCAGCAGTTTCCCGGGGGGGGCACAGCCCCAGCATTTT,CASSFPGGAQPQHF
TRBV29-1,TRBD1,.,TRBJ1-2,TGCAGCGTTGAAGATAAAGTAGGACAGGGGTACGGCTACACCTTC,CSVEDKVGQGYGYTF
TRBV6-1,.,.,TRBJ1-1,TGTGCCAGCAGTGAAGGTTGGCGGGCGGGGGTGCAGAACACTGAAGCTTTCTTT,CASSEGWRAGVQNTEAFF
TRBV5-1,.,.,TRBJ1-2,TGCGCCAGCAGCTTGGACGGCAGCACTAACTATGGCTACACCTTC,CASSLDGSTNYGYTF
TRBV19,.,.,TRBJ2-7,TGTGCCACGAAACCGGCAGTGGGCGAGCAGTACTTC,CATKPAVGEQYF
TRBV9,TRBD2,.,TRBJ2-1,TGTGCCAGCAGCGCCCCATTGGGGGGGTTCTCCTACAATGAGCAGTTCTTC,CASSAPLGGFSYNEQFF
TRBV7-6,.,.,TRBJ1-1,TGTGCCAGCGCGGGAGCAAACACTGAAGCTTTCTTT,CASAGANTEAFF
TRBV2,.,.,TRBJ1-6,TGTGCCAGCAGTGGAGGAAGAAATTCACCCCTCCACTTT,CASSGGRNSPLHF
TRBV5-5,.,.,TRBJ1-6,TGTGCCAGCAGCTTGGACGTTTCCGGGGCCCTCCACTTT,CASSLDVSGALHF
TRBV24-1,.,.,TRBJ1-2,TGTGCCACCAGTGTCAAACGGCGGGGATCCAATGGCTACACCTTC,CATSVKRRGSNGYTF
TRBV19,.,.,TRBJ1-5,TGTGCCAGTACCTCAAGTTCAAATCAGCCCCAGCATTTT,CASTSSSNQPQHF
TRBV6-6,.,.,TRBJ2-3,TGTGCCAGCAGACAGACCCCCCACTACACAGATACGCAGTATTTT,CASRQTPHYTDTQYF
TRBV19,.,.,TRBJ1-6,TGTGCCAGTAGTACCGACCCTAATTCACCCCTCCACTTT,CASSTDPNSPLHF
TRBV6-5,.,.,TRBJ2-1,TGTGCCAGCAGTATAGGGTCGAATGAGCAGTTCTTC,CASSIGSNEQFF
TRBV19,TRBD2,.,TRBJ2-2,TGTGCCAGTAGTCTGCTAGCGGGTTCCGGGGAGCTGTTTTTT,CASSLLAGSGELFF
TRBV6-5,.,.,TRBJ2-1,TGTGCCTCGGGACGGGGCTTTGGTGAGCAGTTCTTC,CASGRGFGEQFF
TRBV25-1,TRBD1,.,TRBJ1-6,TGTGCCAGCAGTGATGCCGGGACAGGGCTCTCACCCCTCCACTTT,CASSDAGTGLSPLHF
TRBV19,.,.,TRBJ2-7,TGTGCCAGTAAACCCCAGGGTTGGAACGAGCAGTACTTC,CASKPQGWNEQYF
TRBV12-3/TRBV12-4,.,.,TRBJ1-1,TGTGCCAGCAGTTTTGGGGACACTGAAGCTTTCTTT,CASSFGDTEAFF
TRBV4-1,.,once,TRBJ2-1,TGCGCCAGCAGCCAAGCTAGCCTCAATGAGCAGTTCTTC,CASSQASLNEQFF
TRBV6-6,.,once,TRBJ1-5,TGTGCCAGCAGGGACCGACAGAATCCCAATCAGCCCCAGCATTTT,CASRDRQNPNQPQHF
TRBV2,.,few,TRBJ1-6,TGTGCCAGCAGTGTAAGTCTCGCGCCAGGGGTCAATTCACCCCTCCACTTT,CASSVSLAPGVNSPLHF
TRBV5-1,.,.,TRBJ2-3,TGCGCCAGCACCTGGGGGGGGCAGGAAGATACGCAGTATTTT,CASTWGGQEDTQYF
TRBV19,.,.,TRBJ2-1,TGTGCCAGTAGTAAAAGGGACGACCAGGCCGAGCAGTTCTTC,CASSKRDDQAEQFF
TRBV2,.,.,TRBJ2-3,TGTGCCAGCATAGTTACCCGGGGTGGTGGAGATACGCAGTATTTT,CASIVTRGGGDTQYF
TRBV20-1,TRBD2,.,TRBJ2-1,TGCAGTGCTAGTTTCCCGTGGGGAGGGGCGAAATCTTACAATGAGCAGTTCTTC,CSASFPWGGAKSYNEQFF
TRBV29-1,.,.,TRBJ1-2,TGCAGCGTTGACAGCCTTATCTATGGCTACACCTTC,CSVDSLIYGYTF
TRBV19,TRBD1,once,TRBJ1-2,TGTGCCAGTAGTACAGGGGGTTTGGGCTACATCTTC,CASSTGGLGYIF
TRBV27,.,.,TRBJ2-1,TGTGCCAGCAGTTTAAGGGCTAATGAGCAGTTCTTC,CASSLRANEQFF